The clone carrying this T cell receptor beta chain turned up a few times. No antigen is known for it. The source of the sample is a study of post-analysis software for immune sequencing data. Regarding the study as a whole: Normalized Chao1 diversity in multiple sclerosis patients fell significantly below that of controls.

Built from TCR beta cDNA, the libraries had unique molecular identifiers in them. TCRdb reprocessed the PCR reads with MiXCR, giving one entry per CDR3 protein. The table records hundreds of thousands of distinct CDR3 sequences, around 53% of them present only once. Sequenced sample: blood. The sequence derives from a girl under 18 with multiple sclerosis.

The CDR3 DNA follows: TGTGCCAGCAGCCCCGACAGGGGTATATCCTACGAGCAGTACTTC. Its translation: CASSPDRGISYEQYF. V gene TRBV5-6 combines with J gene TRBJ2-7; 8 bases are shared with TRBD1. Germline V gene sequence: CDR1 SGHDT, CDR2 YYEEEE. The V segment lost 4 bases and the J segment 1 base; nucleotides outside the gene matches: 7. The CDR3 has 15 amino acids.